These 29 T cell receptor beta chains share one sample of origin, sequenced in a study of cytomegalovirus exposure and HLA in healthy donors. Libraries were prepared by immunoSEQ multiplex PCR; TCRdb keeps only in-frame clonotypes and omits some of them. Of some 230,000 clones listed, about nine tenths were seen once; the top ten hold approximately 1.1%. Sample: PBMCs. These TCRs come from a woman between 18 and 29 years old in good health and CMV-seronegative.

This clone has a single count. V and J are TRBV9 and TRBJ2-7; 11 bases fit TRBD2. This CDR3 comprises 16 residues. V lost 3 bases, J lost 2 bases, and 7 bases stayed unmatched. Germline values: CDR1 SGDLS, CDR2 YYNGEE. This chain's CDR3 is CASSGVTSGTTYEQYF. In DNA form, the CDR3 reads TGTGCCAGCAGCGGGGTGACTAGCGGGACCACCTACGAGCAGTACTTC.

The gene calls are TRBV7-7 and TRBJ1-1; 8 bases match TRBD1. Losses at the gene ends were 4 bases for V and 5 bases for J; bases not matched to a gene: 3. This CDR3 contains 13 residues. Per germline, CDR1 SSHAT and CDR2 FNYEAQ (reference sequence). The CDR3 is CASSWRTGTEAFF. The CDR3 bases are TGTGCCAGCAGCTGGAGGACAGGGACTGAAGCTTTCTTT. The whole variable domain, remainder taken from reference TRBV7-7 and TRBJ1-1, is GAGVSQSPRYKVTKRGQDVTLRCDPISSHATLYWYQQALGQGPEFLTYFNYEAQPDKSGLPSDRFSAERPEGSISTLTIQRTEQRDSAMYRCASSWRTGTEAFFGQGTRLTVV.

The genes are TRBV19 and TRBJ2-1; TRBD2 agrees at 11 bases. V lost 3 bases, J lost 3 bases, and 4 bases stayed unmatched. Germline CDR1 and CDR2: LNHDA and SQIVND (reference sequence). This CDR3 comprises 16 residues. The CDR3 sequence is CASSIRGTSGYNEQFF. As DNA, the CDR3 is TGTGCCAGTAGTATTCGGGGGACTAGCGGCTACAATGAGCAGTTCTTC. Drawing the rest from reference TRBV19 and TRBJ2-1, the complete variable domain is DGGITQSPKYLFRKEGQNVTLSCEQNLNHDAMYWYRQDPGQGLRLIYYSQIVNDFQKGDIAEGYSVSREKKESFPLTVTSAQKNPTAFYLCASSIRGTSGYNEQFFGPGTRLTVL.

This clone is a singleton in its sample. Here the CDR3 reads CASSPELGTSGEQYQFF. The CDR3 DNA sequence: TGTGCCAGCAGCCCCGAACTAGGGACTAGCGGGGAACAGTACCAGTTCTTC. The J gene is TRBJ2-1, the V gene TRBV5-4; 13 nucleotides line up with TRBD2. V shed 4 bases, J shed 13 bases, and the junction held 17 bases outside the gene matches. The CDR3 is 17 residues long. Germline lookup yields CDR1 SGHNT and CDR2 YYREEE (reference sequence).

J is TRBJ2-7 and V is TRBV19; D is undetermined. Germline V gene lookup returns CDR1 LNHDA and CDR2 SQIVND (reference sequence). CDR3 length: 11 residues. The germline V and J ends were trimmed by 7 bases and 3 bases, with 7 bases remaining between them. CDR3 amino acids: CASTTGYEQYF. CDR3 nucleotides: TGTGCCAGTACGACGGGCTACGAGCAGTACTTC.

The chain recombines TRBV7-9 with TRBJ1-1; D might be TRBD1 (5 bases). This CDR3 region has 14 residues. V was clipped by 6 bases and J by 6 bases, with 17 bases between them. Germline V gene sequence: CDR1 SEHNR, CDR2 FQNEAQ (reference sequence). CDR3 loop: CASSLQNWGAEAFF. As DNA, the CDR3 is TGTGCCAGCAGTTTACAGAATTGGGGCGCTGAAGCTTTCTTT.

The chain carries TRBV5-6 and TRBJ1-3; no clear D gene. The CDR3 has 12 amino acids. V lost 4 bases to trimming and J lost 8 bases, with 10 bases between them. Germline values: CDR1 SGHDT, CDR2 YYEEEE. Written as DNA, the CDR3 is TGTGCCAGCAGCCTGGACCAGGACACCATATATTTT. Its translation is CASSLDQDTIYF.

This chain links TRBV2 with TRBJ1-1; D is undetermined. Germline CDR1 SNHLY, CDR2 FYNNEI. V was clipped by 6 bases and J by 1 base, with 6 bases between them. This CDR3 spans 12 amino acids. The CDR3 sequence is CASREANTEAFF. CDR3 sequence (DNA): TGTGCCAGCAGAGAGGCGAACACTGAAGCTTTCTTT.

This clone was detected only once. The rearrangement links TRBV10-2 to TRBJ2-1; a possible D gene is TRBD2 (7 bases). V lost 8 bases to trimming and J lost 6 bases, with 20 bases between them. This CDR3 spans 15 amino acids. In germline, CDR1 is WSHSY, CDR2 SAAADI. In DNA form, the CDR3 reads TGCGCCAGCGGGGGCGGCGGGAGTGTAGGCAATGAGCAGTTCTTC. Translating it yields CASGGGGSVGNEQFF.

The CDR3 bases are TGTGCCAGCAGTTACCCACCGGGGTATACCCGAAATGGCTACACCTTC. Its protein product is CASSYPPGYTRNGYTF. This rearrangement joins TRBV6-6 to TRBJ1-2; D unresolved. Germline values: CDR1 MNHNY, CDR2 SVGAGI (reference sequence). The CDR3 runs 16 residues. Trimming took 2 bases from V and 6 from J, leaving 19 bases between them.

The rearrangement links TRBV27 to TRBJ2-3; D unresolved. Germline V lookup: CDR1 MNHEY, CDR2 SMNVEV (reference sequence). Trimming cost V 9 bases and J 6 bases, with 10 bases left between them. This CDR3 is 11 amino acids long. The CDR3 loop reads CARSHRDTQYF. CDR3 bases: TGTGCCAGATCACATCGCGATACGCAGTATTTT.

This clone was seen only once. The gene calls are TRBV1 and TRBJ2-7; the table's D call TRBD2 went unverified against the DNA. TRBV1 is a known pseudogene. The CDR3 runs 15 residues. This chain's CDR3 is CTSSRIGTSGYEQYF. As DNA, the CDR3 is TGCACCAGCAGCCGAATAGGGACTAGCGGCTACGAGCAGTACTTC.

This clone showed up just once. The genes are TRBV4-1 and TRBJ1-2; tentative D call: TRBD1 (5 bases). Germline V gene lookup returns CDR1 MGHRA and CDR2 YSYEKL. Trimming removed 0 bases from V and 4 bases from J, with 18 bases in between. The length of the CDR3 is 17 residues. CDR3 DNA: TGCGCCAGCAGCCAAGAAGAGTGGAGGGGCTCGGGCTATGGCTACACCTTC. This codes for CASSQEEWRGSGYGYTF.

This clone was counted at least ten times. The chain uses TRBV28 and TRBJ2-3; maybe TRBD2 (6 bases). Germline V gene sequence: CDR1 MDHEN, CDR2 SYDVKM. CDR3 length equals 13 residues. V was trimmed by 10 bases and J by 3 bases, leaving 14 bases between them. CDR3 in amino acids: CATGTEGTDTQYF. The CDR3 coding sequence is TGTGCCACAGGGACGGAGGGGACAGATACGCAGTATTTT.

The chain is built from TRBV5-1 and TRBJ2-2, with D unresolved. CDR3 length: 14 residues. Germline CDR1 and CDR2: SGHRS and YFSETQ. The germline V and J ends were trimmed by 2 bases and 5 bases, with 10 bases remaining between them. Written as DNA, the CDR3 is TGCGCCAGCAGCTTAATGCAGTCAACCGGGGAGCTGTTTTTT. Amino acid sequence: CASSLMQSTGELFF.

The gene calls are TRBV30 and TRBJ2-3; 7 bases fit TRBD1. V was clipped by 4 bases and J by 3 bases; unmatched bases: 7. The CDR3 consists of 14 residues. Per germline, CDR1 GTSNPN and CDR2 SVGIG (reference sequence). The CDR3 DNA reads TGTGCCTGGACCACAGGGGTGAAAACAGATACGCAGTATTTT. Residues: CAWTTGVKTDTQYF.

The V gene is TRBV5-1, the J gene TRBJ2-7, with D possibly matching TRBD2 (6 bases). The ends were cut back, 3 bases at V and 4 bases at J, with 14 bases in the middle. Germline V CDR1 and CDR2: SGHRS, YFSETQ. The CDR3 sequence is 14 residues long. For the CDR3, the DNA is TGCGCCAGCAGCTCCCCGGGAGACTGGTACGAGCAGTACTTC. The encoded protein is CASSSPGDWYEQYF.

V gene TRBV4-2 combines with J gene TRBJ2-7; TRBD2 aligns across 13 bases. The CDR3 totals 15 residues. V gave up 1 base and J gave up 5 bases; unmatched junction bases: 2. CDR1 LGHNA and CDR2 YNFKEQ come from the germline V gene. For the CDR3, the DNA is TGTGCCAGCAGCCAAGCCGGACTAGCGGGAGACGAGCAGTACTTC. It specifies CASSQAGLAGDEQYF.

This clone showed up just once. This chain joins TRBV5-6 and TRBJ1-2; the D is unclear. The CDR3 has 12 amino acids. In germline, CDR1 is SGHDT, CDR2 YYEEEE. V lost 4 bases, J lost 6 bases, and 10 bases lay in between. The CDR3 DNA follows: TGTGCCAGCAGCCGGATCGGGGATGGCTACACCTTC. Protein product: CASSRIGDGYTF.

The V and J genes are TRBV18 and TRBJ2-1; 7 nucleotides agree with TRBD1. The CDR3 is 14 residues long. The germline V gene has CDR1 KGHSH and CDR2 LQKENI. Germline trimming cut 5 bases from V and 8 bases from J; bases unmatched to any gene: 9. Here the CDR3 DNA reads TGTGCCAGCTCATCAAAACAGGGGTGGGATGAGCAGTTCTTC. Translated, it gives CASSSKQGWDEQFF. The full variable domain, in which reference TRBV18 and TRBJ2-1 provide the parts outside the CDR3, is NAGVMQNPRHLVRRRGQEARLRCSPMKGHSHVYWYRQLPEEGLKFMVYLQKENIIDESGMPKERFSAEFPKEGPSILRIQQVVRGDSAAYFCASSSKQGWDEQFFGPGTRLTVL.

The chain has TRBV19 and TRBJ2-7; TRBD1 agrees at 7 bases. Germline-derived CDR1 and CDR2 are LNHDA and SQIVND (reference sequence). The CDR3 runs to 16 residues. V shed 9 bases and J 0 bases; nucleotides not matched to a gene: 14. The CDR3 DNA reads as TGTGCCAGCTCCGTGGGACGGACAGGCTTCTCCTACGAGCAGTACTTC. Encoded protein: CASSVGRTGFSYEQYF.

This clone appeared a single time. The V gene is TRBV12-5, the J gene TRBJ2-7; D uncertain. In germline, CDR1 is LGHNT, CDR2 FRNRAP. CDR3 length equals 15 residues. Trimming removed 0 bases from V and 0 bases from J, with 9 bases in between. The CDR3 here is CASGLVSRYSYEQYF. In nucleotides, the CDR3 is TGTGCTAGTGGTTTGGTATCCAGGTACTCCTACGAGCAGTACTTC.

The chain recombines TRBV7-9 with TRBJ2-7, with TRBD1 matching 9 bases. The junction had 5 bases not matched to a gene; V was cut back by 5 bases and J by 0 bases. Germline V gives CDR1 SEHNR, CDR2 FQNEAQ (reference sequence). The length of the CDR3 is 15 residues. The CDR3 spells CASSRGTGSSYEQYF. The CDR3 DNA sequence: TGTGCCAGCAGCAGGGGGACAGGGAGCTCCTACGAGCAGTACTTC. The full variable domain, completed using reference TRBV7-9 and TRBJ2-7, is DTGVSQNPRHKITKRGQNVTFRCDPISEHNRLYWYRQTLGQGPEFLTYFQNEAQLEKSRLLSDRFSAERPKGSFSTLEIQRTEQGDSAMYLCASSRGTGSSYEQYFGPGTRLTVT.

The chain combines TRBV5-1 with TRBJ2-2; 11 nucleotides match TRBD2. This CDR3 contains 16 residues. Germline trimming cut 7 bases from V and 8 bases from J; bases unmatched to any gene: 13. Per germline, CDR1 SGHRS and CDR2 YFSETQ. This CDR3 reads CASGRALAGASGELFF. CDR3 DNA sequence: TGCGCCAGCGGGAGGGCACTAGCGGGAGCTTCTGGGGAGCTGTTTTTT.

This chain joins TRBV11-2 and TRBJ2-7; 10 bases fit TRBD2. Germline CDR1 and CDR2: SGHAT and FQNNGV. The CDR3 contains 19 residues. J lost 4 bases, V lost 6 bases, and 21 bases had no gene match. In DNA form, the CDR3 reads TGTGCCAGCAGAGCCCCAGGGTTGTCTAGCGGGAGTAGGGTGTACGAGCAGTACTTC. This codes for CASRAPGLSSGSRVYEQYF.

The rearrangement joins TRBV11-2 to TRBJ2-3, with TRBD1 matching 10 bases. The V gene end was trimmed by 5 bases and the J gene end by 2 bases; junction bases not matched to a gene: 7. The CDR3 spans 16 residues. Germline V lookup: CDR1 SGHAT, CDR2 FQNNGV. As DNA, the CDR3 is TGTGCCAGCAGCAGCCAAGGGACAGGGGCCACAGATACGCAGTATTTT. As protein: CASSSQGTGATDTQYF. Filled out from reference TRBV11-2 and TRBJ2-3, the complete variable domain reads EAGVAQSPRYKIIEKRQSVAFWCNPISGHATLYWYQQILGQGPKLLIQFQNNGVVDDSQLPKDRFSAERLKGVDSTLKIQPAKLEDSAVYLCASSSQGTGATDTQYFGPGTRLTVL.

This clone was seen once. The chain joins TRBV27 to TRBJ2-7; D uncertain. The CDR3 sequence is 12 residues long. Germline-derived CDR1 and CDR2 are MNHEY and SMNVEV (reference sequence). V lost 6 bases and J 0 bases, leaving 6 bases between the germline ends. This CDR3 reads CASRGNSYEQYF. DNA of the CDR3: TGTGCCAGCAGGGGCAACTCCTACGAGCAGTACTTC.

This sequence joins TRBV9 and TRBJ2-1; 7 positions match TRBD2. V was clipped by 0 bases and J by 5 bases; unmatched bases: 5. CDR1 and CDR2 (germline): SGDLS, YYNGEE. The CDR3 covers 15 residues. CDR3 bases: TGTGCCAGCAGCGTAGGTCCTAGCGGAAACAATGAGCAGTTCTTC. It is translated as CASSVGPSGNNEQFF.

The sample holds one count of this clone. The chain uses TRBV27 and TRBJ1-5; no reliable D call. Trimming shortened V by 9 bases and J by 4 bases, and 10 bases separated the two germline ends. The V gene's germline CDR1 is MNHEY and CDR2 SMNVEV (reference sequence). This CDR3 has 12 amino acids. This CDR3 reads CASGGINQPQHF. The CDR3 DNA reads TGTGCCAGTGGCGGGATTAATCAGCCCCAGCATTTT.